The clone carrying this TCR beta chain showed up just a few times. Its target is not known. Expressed TCRB transcripts were sequenced, since all the RNA that had been isolated was reverse transcribed. Libraries were prepared by immunoSEQ multiplex PCR; TCRdb keeps only in-frame clonotypes and omits some of them. The sample consists of roughly 220,000 clones, 16% of them appearing once. The data originate from a study of beta chain features in type 1 diabetes. Study-level findings and limits: Among patients with Type 1 diabetes, TCRB CDR3s were moderately but significantly shorter in every one of the four CD4+ subsets.

The specimen sequenced was naive CD4+ T cells from blood. The receptor's source is a man younger than 40 with type 1 diabetes.

Here the CDR3 DNA reads TGCAGCGGCGCCGGGATACTTCTAGAGACCCAGTACTTC. It codes for CSGAGILLETQYF. The V and J genes are TRBV29-1 and TRBJ2-5, with D tentatively TRBD2 (5 bases). V lost 7 bases and J lost 4, with 16 bases in between. This CDR3 region has 13 residues. In germline, CDR1 is SQVTM, CDR2 ANQGSEA.